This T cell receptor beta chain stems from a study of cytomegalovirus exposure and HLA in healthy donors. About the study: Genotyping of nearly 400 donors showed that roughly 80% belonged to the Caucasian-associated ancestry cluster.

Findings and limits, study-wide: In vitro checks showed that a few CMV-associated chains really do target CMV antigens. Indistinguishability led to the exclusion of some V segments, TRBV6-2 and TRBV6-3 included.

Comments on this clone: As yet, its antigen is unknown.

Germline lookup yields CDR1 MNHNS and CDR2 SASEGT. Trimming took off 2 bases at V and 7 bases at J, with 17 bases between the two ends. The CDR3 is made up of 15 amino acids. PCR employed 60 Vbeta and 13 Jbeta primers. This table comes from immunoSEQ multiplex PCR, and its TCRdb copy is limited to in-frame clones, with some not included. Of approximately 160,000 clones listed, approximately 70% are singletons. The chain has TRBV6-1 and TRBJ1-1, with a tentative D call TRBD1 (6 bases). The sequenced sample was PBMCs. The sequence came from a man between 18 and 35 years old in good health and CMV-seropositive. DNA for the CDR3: TGTGCCAGCAGTGAACGGGGGCAGGGAGGGGTTGAAGCTTTCTTT. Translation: CASSERGQGGVEAFF.